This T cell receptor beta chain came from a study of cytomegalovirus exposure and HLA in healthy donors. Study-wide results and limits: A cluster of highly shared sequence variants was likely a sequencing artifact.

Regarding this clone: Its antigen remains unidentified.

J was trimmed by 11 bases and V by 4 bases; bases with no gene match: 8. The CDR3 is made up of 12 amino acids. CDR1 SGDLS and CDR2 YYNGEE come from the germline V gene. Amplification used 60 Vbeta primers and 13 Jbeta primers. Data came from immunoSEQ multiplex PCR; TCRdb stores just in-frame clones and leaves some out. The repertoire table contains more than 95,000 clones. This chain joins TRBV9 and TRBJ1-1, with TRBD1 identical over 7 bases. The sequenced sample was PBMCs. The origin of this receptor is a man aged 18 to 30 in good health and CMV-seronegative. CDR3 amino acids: CASSSDRAGAFF. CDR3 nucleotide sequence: TGTGCCAGCAGCTCTGACAGGGCTGGGGCTTTCTTT.